Below are 15 T cell receptor beta chains sequenced from a single sample in a study of response to subunit inactivated influenza vaccine (dated by TCRdb to about 2018). Libraries came from RT-PCR. Data came from an Illumina HiSeq 2500. TCRdb took the public reads, trimmed them with fastp at Q25, ran MiXCR for clone calling and kept in-frame beta chains. Merged by CDR3 protein, the rows form single entries marked with the most common genes and DNA. Counted in this sample were 530,000 or so distinct CDR3 sequences; around 25% of them appeared once. Of the sample, 1.5% to 2% falls within the top ten clones. This sample comprised CD4+ T cells sorted from PBMCs, obtained about 5 days after vaccination. The receptors originated from a man aged 50-60 years who received an inactivated influenza vaccine. Donor details come from another sample of the same person, matched by shared clones.

This chain joins TRBV20-1 and TRBJ1-3; D unresolved. V lost 1 base, J lost 0 bases, and 7 bases lay in between. The length of the CDR3 is 14 residues. In germline, CDR1 is DFQATT, CDR2 SNEGSKA (reference sequence). The CDR3 DNA is TGCAGTGCTAGAGTCGGGGACTCTGGAAACACCATATATTTT. This sequence encodes CSARVGDSGNTIYF.

The V and J genes are TRBV10-3 and TRBJ2-1; 10 bases fit TRBD2. Germline CDR1 ENHRY, CDR2 SYGVKD. The CDR3 extends over 15 amino acids. Trimming cost V 11 bases and J 6 bases; bases outside gene matches: 13. The CDR3 region has the DNA TGTGCCTCAAAGGAGACTAGCGGGCTTCTCAATGAGCAGTTCTTC. Translation: CASKETSGLLNEQFF.

The chain links TRBV6-1 to TRBJ1-5; no clear D. V was trimmed by 8 bases and J by 1 base, leaving 15 bases between them. The germline V gene encodes CDR1 MNHNS and CDR2 SASEGT. The CDR3 length is 15 residues. CDR3 nucleotides: TGTGCCAGCGTCGGTTGGGCAGGAAGCAATCAGCCCCAGCATTTT. It translates to CASVGWAGSNQPQHF.

The chain has TRBV18 and TRBJ2-1; D tentatively reads TRBD1 or TRBD2 (5 bases each). The germline gives CDR1 KGHSH, CDR2 LQKENI. The CDR3 is 15 amino acids. Between the trimmed V and J ends, which lost 6 bases and 12 bases, there was a span of 24 bases. The chain's CDR3 is CASSLPGRLTPVQFF. The CDR3, as DNA: TGTGCCAGCTCCCTACCGGGACGTCTAACTCCGGTGCAGTTCTTC.

The sample holds a few counts of this clonotype. The chain uses TRBV18 and TRBJ2-1; D is unclear. Germline CDR1 and CDR2: KGHSH and LQKENI. Trimming cost V 3 bases and J 5 bases, with 8 bases left between them. The length of the CDR3 is 13 residues. In DNA, the CDR3 is TGTGCCAGCTCACCCGGCGTAAACAATGAGCAGTTCTTC. This translates into CASSPGVNNEQFF.

This clonotype appeared a few times. This sequence joins TRBV7-2 and TRBJ1-3; 7 bases agree with TRBD1. This CDR3 region has 16 residues. J was trimmed by 1 base and V by 1 base; bases with no gene match: 4. CDR1 and CDR2 (germline): SGHTA, FQGNSA. CDR3 bases: TGTGCCAGCAGCTTAGGGCACAGGGGATCTGGAAACACCATATATTTT. It specifies CASSLGHRGSGNTIYF.

The chain employs TRBV5-1 and TRBJ2-5; 9 bases are a match to TRBD2. Germline V gives CDR1 SGHRS, CDR2 YFSETQ. The CDR3 extends over 19 amino acids. V shed 4 bases and J 2 bases; nucleotides not matched to a gene: 18. The CDR3 sequence: CASSGVASGTKRRQETQYF. CDR3 nucleotide sequence: TGCGCCAGCAGCGGAGTGGCTAGCGGGACCAAAAGGCGTCAAGAGACCCAGTACTTC. The full variable domain, rest sourced from reference TRBV5-1 and TRBJ2-5, is KAGVTQTPRYLIKTRGQQVTLSCSPISGHRSVSWYQQTPGQGLQFLFEYFSETQRNKGNFPGRFSGRQFSNSRSEMNVSTLELGDSALYLCASSGVASGTKRRQETQYFGPGTRLLVL.

The V and J genes are TRBV7-3 and TRBJ2-5, with D possibly being TRBD1 (6 bases). With 1 base removed from V and 1 base from J, the gap between germline ends came to 10 bases. The length of the CDR3 is 15 residues. Germline V CDR1 and CDR2: SGHTA, FQGTGA. CDR3 protein: CASSLNAGVQETQYF. The CDR3 DNA is TGTGCCAGCAGCTTAAATGCAGGGGTCCAAGAGACCCAGTACTTC.

The V gene is TRBV12-3 or TRBV12-4, the J gene TRBJ2-5; D perhaps matches TRBD2 (6 bases). The CDR3 covers 14 residues. V lost 4 bases and J 5 bases, leaving 14 bases between the germline ends. Here the CDR3 reads CASSSGTFRETQYF. CDR3 DNA sequence: TGTGCCAGCAGTTCAGGGACTTTTAGGGAGACCCAGTACTTC.

The genes are TRBV9 and TRBJ2-3; TRBD2 agrees at 10 bases. The CDR3 totals 17 residues. The V gene end was trimmed by 2 bases and the J gene end by 4 bases; junction bases not matched to a gene: 10. CDR1 SGDLS and CDR2 YYNGEE come from the germline V gene. CDR3 bases: TGTGCCAGCAGCGTCGGGACTAGCGCAACGAGGGCAGATACGCAGTATTTT. Protein product: CASSVGTSATRADTQYF.

A single count supports this clonotype. The rearrangement links TRBV28 to TRBJ2-1; weak D call: TRBD1 (6 bases). The germline V gene encodes CDR1 MDHEN and CDR2 SYDVKM. The V end lost 6 bases, the J end lost 6 bases, and 15 bases lay between the germline ends. CDR3 length: 14 amino acids. In DNA, the CDR3 is TGTGCCAGCAGCCCGCGGGCAGGGGCCAATGAGCAGTTCTTC. It encodes CASSPRAGANEQFF.

The rearrangement links TRBV20-1 to TRBJ1-1; 7 bases match TRBD1. CDR1 DFQATT and CDR2 SNEGSKA come from the germline V gene (reference sequence). The J segment lost 1 base and the V segment lost 2 bases, leaving 4 bases of the junction unmatched. The CDR3 runs to 14 residues. The CDR3 loop is CSARRRQGNTEAFF. The CDR3 DNA sequence: TGCAGTGCTAGAAGAAGACAGGGGAACACTGAAGCTTTCTTT.

In this sample, this clonotype turned up a few times. The CDR3 is CASSMTPLGYGYTF. The CDR3 DNA is TGTGCCAGCAGCATGACACCACTGGGCTATGGCTACACCTTC. The chain carries TRBV7-8 and TRBJ1-2; D gene uncertain. The CDR3 sequence is 14 residues long. The V end was cut by 5 bases, the J end by 4 bases, with 14 bases between. The germline CDR1 and CDR2 sequences are SGHVS and FQNEAQ.

This chain connects TRBV5-6 to TRBJ1-2; 7 nucleotides align to TRBD1. The ends lost 4 bases at V and 8 bases at J; junction bases unmatched: 8. CDR1 SGHDT and CDR2 YYEEEE come from the germline V gene. The CDR3 length is 13 residues. DNA of the CDR3: TGTGCCAGCAGCATACAGGGGCTTGAAGGCTACACCTTC. Amino acids: CASSIQGLEGYTF.

This clonotype came up a few times. The chain couples TRBV6-1 to TRBJ2-1, with 8 bases identical to TRBD1. The germline V gene encodes CDR1 MNHNS and CDR2 SASEGT. The junction had 6 bases not matched to a gene; V was cut back by 5 bases and J by 3 bases. This CDR3 region has 15 residues. The CDR3 sequence: CASSPSTGGYNEQFF. The CDR3 nucleotides are TGTGCCAGCAGTCCCTCCACAGGGGGCTACAATGAGCAGTTCTTC.